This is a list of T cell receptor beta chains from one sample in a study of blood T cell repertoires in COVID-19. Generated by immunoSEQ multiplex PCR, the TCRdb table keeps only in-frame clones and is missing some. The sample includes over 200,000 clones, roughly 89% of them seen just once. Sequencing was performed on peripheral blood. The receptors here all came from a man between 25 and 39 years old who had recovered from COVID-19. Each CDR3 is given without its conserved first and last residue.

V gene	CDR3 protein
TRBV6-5	ASSDGLSKTGAQH
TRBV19	ASSSTKGYFYGYT
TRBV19	ASSHPTGGDYGYT
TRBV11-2	ASTSSGSYEQY
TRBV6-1	ASSDRREGKTEAF
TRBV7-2	ASSLVYRSPEAF
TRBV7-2	ASSLGGLAGGVETQY
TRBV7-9	ASSRDYLDDTQY
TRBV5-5	ASSLSTNEKLF
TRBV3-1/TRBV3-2	ASSQKGHSRFIADSGNTIY
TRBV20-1	RPGEADGYT
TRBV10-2	ASSVRGQDYTNYGYT
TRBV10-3	AISEADMNTEAF
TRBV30	AWSDRTVETQY
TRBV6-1	ATNGGAAGGWPQH
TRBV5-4	ASSPRAEGQPQH
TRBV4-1	ASSQDPARRPYGYT
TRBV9	ASSPQAVLADTQY
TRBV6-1	ASSESGGPTEAF
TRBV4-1	ASSRNRGQINEKLF
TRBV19	ASSLNYQGAWGTEAF
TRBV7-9	ASSLGAGVGTEAF
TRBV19	ASSIAQGAREKLF
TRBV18	ASSSGTPNEKLF
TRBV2	ASSEEGHRLPFYGYT
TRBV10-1	ASSHSGSGQETQY
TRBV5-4	ASSSPGQGTDTQY
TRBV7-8	ASSYDRVLNQPQH
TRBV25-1	AAARTGSYEQY
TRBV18	ASSPRVVGGSKGTEAF
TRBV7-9	ASSLAEQGSLF
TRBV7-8	ASGWSGAF
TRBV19	ASSGTVGYEQY
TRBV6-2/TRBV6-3	ASSYPGYNEQF
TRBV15	ATSRERGPFEQY
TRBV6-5	ASRPTGAWETQY
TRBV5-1	ASSLDNAPGALH
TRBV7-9	ASSLARQGYNEQF
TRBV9	ASSVSGTGEETQY
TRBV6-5	ASSYAGPLAKNIQY
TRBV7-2	ASSIQRGGDNSPLH
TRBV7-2	ASSPDLIAGANEQF
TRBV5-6	ASSLAQGGEQY
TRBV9	ASSPNGGRQPQH
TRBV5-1	ASSPRQGTPYEQY
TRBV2	ASKQGPYEQY
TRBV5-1	ASSAMDRDYGYT
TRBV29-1	SVLTGSYEQY
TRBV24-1	ATSDSGTGKAYEQY
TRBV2	ASSEKSGLAGELF
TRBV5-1	ASSPGGTTYNEQF
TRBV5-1	ASSGDRRPYEQY
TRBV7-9	ASSSPGSGTGFEQY
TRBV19	ASSFSSGAAGNTIY
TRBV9	ASSGGTSQDSETQY
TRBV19	ASSAGTGQRGYT
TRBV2	ASSEERGTQY
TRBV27	ASSPQRDEQF
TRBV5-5	ASNPRAGNTEAF